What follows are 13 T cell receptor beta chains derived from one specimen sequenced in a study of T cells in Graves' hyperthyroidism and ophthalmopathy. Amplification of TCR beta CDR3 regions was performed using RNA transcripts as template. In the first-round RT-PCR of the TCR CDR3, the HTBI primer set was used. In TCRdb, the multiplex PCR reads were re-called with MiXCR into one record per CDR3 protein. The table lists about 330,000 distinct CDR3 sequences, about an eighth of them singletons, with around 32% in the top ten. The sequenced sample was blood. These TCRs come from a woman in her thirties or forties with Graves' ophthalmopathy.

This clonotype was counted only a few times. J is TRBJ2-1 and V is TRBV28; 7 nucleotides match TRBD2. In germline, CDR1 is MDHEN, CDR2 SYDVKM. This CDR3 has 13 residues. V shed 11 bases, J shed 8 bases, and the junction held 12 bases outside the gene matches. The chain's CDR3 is CASLRAGAHEQFF. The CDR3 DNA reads TGTGCCTCTCTACGGGCGGGAGCCCATGAGCAGTTCTTC.

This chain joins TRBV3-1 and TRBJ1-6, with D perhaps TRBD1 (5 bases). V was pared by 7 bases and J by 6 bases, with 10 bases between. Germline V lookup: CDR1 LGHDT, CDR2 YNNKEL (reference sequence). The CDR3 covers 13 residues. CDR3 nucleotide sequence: TGTGCCAGCACCTGGGGGACTAATTCACCCCTCCACTTT. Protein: CASTWGTNSPLHF.

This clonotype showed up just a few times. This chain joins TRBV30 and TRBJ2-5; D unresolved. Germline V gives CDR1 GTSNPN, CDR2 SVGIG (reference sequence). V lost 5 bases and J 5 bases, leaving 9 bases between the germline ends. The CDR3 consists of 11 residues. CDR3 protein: CAWVGLETQYF. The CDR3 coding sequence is TGTGCCTGGGTAGGGTTGGAGACCCAGTACTTC. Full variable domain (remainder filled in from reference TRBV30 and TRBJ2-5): SQTIHQWPATLVQPVGSPLSLECTVEGTSNPNLYWYRQAAGRGLQLLFYSVGIGQISSEVPQNLSASRPQDRQFILSSKKLLLSDSGFYLCAWVGLETQYFGPGTRLLVL.

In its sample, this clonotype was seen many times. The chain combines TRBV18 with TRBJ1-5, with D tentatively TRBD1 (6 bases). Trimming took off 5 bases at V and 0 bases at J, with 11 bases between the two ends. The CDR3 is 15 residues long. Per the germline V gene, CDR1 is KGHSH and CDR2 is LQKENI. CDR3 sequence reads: CASSRGQSSNQPQHF. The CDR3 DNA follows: TGTGCCAGCTCAAGGGGACAATCTAGCAATCAGCCCCAGCATTTT.

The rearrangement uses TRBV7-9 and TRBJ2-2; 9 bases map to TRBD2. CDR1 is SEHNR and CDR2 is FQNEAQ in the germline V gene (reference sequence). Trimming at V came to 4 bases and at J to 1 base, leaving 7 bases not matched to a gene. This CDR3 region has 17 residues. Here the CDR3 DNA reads TGTGCCAGCAGCTACTCCCCTAGCGGGGTGAACACCGGGGAGCTGTTTTTT. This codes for CASSYSPSGVNTGELFF.

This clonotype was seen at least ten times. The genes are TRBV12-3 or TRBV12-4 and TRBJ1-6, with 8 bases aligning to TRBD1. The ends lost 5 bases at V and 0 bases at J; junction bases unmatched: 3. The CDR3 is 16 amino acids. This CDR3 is CASSNRGSSYNSPLHF. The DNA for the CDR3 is TGTGCCAGCAGTAACAGGGGGAGCTCCTATAATTCACCCCTCCACTTT.

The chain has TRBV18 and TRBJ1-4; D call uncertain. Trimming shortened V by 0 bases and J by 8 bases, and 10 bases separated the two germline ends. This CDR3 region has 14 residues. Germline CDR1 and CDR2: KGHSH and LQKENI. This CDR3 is CASSPPEGIEKLFF. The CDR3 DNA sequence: TGTGCCAGCTCACCACCGGAAGGGATCGAAAAACTGTTTTTT.

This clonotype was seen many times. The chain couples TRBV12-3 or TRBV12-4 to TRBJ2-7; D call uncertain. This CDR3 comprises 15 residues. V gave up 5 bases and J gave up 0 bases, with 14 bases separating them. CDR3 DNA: TGTGCCAGCAGTCTCGACTCCCCGGGCTCCTACGAGCAGTACTTC. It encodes CASSLDSPGSYEQYF.

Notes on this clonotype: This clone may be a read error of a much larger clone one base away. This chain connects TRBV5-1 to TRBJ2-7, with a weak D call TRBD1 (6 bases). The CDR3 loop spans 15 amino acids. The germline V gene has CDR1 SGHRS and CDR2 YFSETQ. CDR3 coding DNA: TGCGCCAGCAGAACAGGGACCATGAGCTCCTACGAGCATTACTTC. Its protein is CASRTGTMSSYEHYF.

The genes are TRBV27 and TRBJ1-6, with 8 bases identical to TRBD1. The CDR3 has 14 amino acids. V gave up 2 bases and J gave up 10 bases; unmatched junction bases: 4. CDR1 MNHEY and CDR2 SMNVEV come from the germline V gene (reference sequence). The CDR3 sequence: CASSLRNRGSPLHF. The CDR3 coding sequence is TGTGCCAGCAGTTTAAGAAACAGGGGGTCACCCCTCCACTTT.

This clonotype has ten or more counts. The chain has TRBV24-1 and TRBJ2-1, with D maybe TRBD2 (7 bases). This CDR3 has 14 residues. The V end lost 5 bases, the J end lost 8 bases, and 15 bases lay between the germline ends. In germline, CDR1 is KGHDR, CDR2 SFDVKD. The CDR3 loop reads CATSARGAADEQFF. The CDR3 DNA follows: TGTGCCACCAGTGCCCGGGGGGCCGCGGATGAGCAGTTCTTC.

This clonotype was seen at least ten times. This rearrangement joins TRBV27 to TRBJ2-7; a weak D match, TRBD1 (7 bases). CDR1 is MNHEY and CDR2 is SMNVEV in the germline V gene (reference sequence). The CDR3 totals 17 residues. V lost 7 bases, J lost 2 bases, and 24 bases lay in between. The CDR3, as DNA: TGTGCCAGCATCCGCCCAGGGGGGCTCGGGCTCACCTACGAGCAGTACTTC. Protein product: CASIRPGGLGLTYEQYF.

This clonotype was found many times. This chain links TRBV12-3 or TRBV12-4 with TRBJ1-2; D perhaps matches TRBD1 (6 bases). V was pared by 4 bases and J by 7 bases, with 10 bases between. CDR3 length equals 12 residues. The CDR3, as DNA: TGTGCCAGCAGTTACAGGGTGCGTGGCTACACCTTC. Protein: CASSYRVRGYTF.